This is a list of T cell receptor beta chains from one sample in a study of response to subunit inactivated influenza vaccine. TCRdb analysed the RT-PCR reads with MiXCR anew, one entry per CDR3 protein. The sample carries hundreds of thousands of distinct CDR3 sequences, 15% to 18% recorded once. Material: PBMCs from blood, obtained 12 days after vaccination. All receptors derive from a man aged 45-65 years who received an inactivated influenza vaccine. Both conserved end residues are part of each CDR3. A D gene is named only where the DNA matches it firmly. The size field is filled for only some rows; it gives once, few, many or a size class.

J,D,size,V,CDR3,DNA
TRBJ1-1,.,few,TRBV27,CASSLLGHMNTEAFF,TGTGCCAGCAGTCTTTTGGGACATATGAACACTGAAGCTTTCTTT
TRBJ2-7,.,few,TRBV29-1,CSVEELGSSSYEQYF,TGCAGCGTTGAAGAGTTGGGTTCCAGCTCCTACGAGCAGTACTTC
TRBJ1-2,TRBD1,few,TRBV19,CASRDRGGNRYTF,TGTGCCAGTAGGGACAGGGGAGGTAACCGCTACACCTTC
TRBJ2-1,.,.,TRBV2,CASRRTESSYNEQFF,TGTGCCAGCAGGAGGACGGAAAGCTCCTACAATGAGCAGTTCTTC
TRBJ1-4,.,few,TRBV27,CASSSAGTGEKLFF,TGTGCCAGCAGTTCGGCAGGGACGGGTGAAAAACTGTTTTTT
TRBJ2-4,TRBD2,many,TRBV6-1,CASSELAGGQNIQYF,TGTGCCAGCAGCGAATTAGCGGGAGGGCAAAACATTCAGTACTTC
TRBJ2-7,.,.,TRBV21-1,CASSKRRDRESYEQYF,TGTGCCAGCAGCAAAAGAAGGGACAGGGAGTCCTACGAGCAGTACTTC
TRBJ2-1,TRBD2,many,TRBV7-3,CASSSIAGGTNEQFF,TGTGCCAGCAGCTCCATAGCGGGAGGAACCAATGAGCAGTTCTTC
TRBJ1-4,.,few,TRBV10-3,CAISEGRTTNEKLFF,TGTGCCATCAGTGAGGGCCGAACAACTAATGAAAAACTGTTTTTT
TRBJ2-4,.,.,TRBV7-2,CASSLVQERNIQYF,TGTGCCAGCAGCTTAGTGCAGGAAAGAAACATTCAGTACTTC
TRBJ2-7,TRBD2,few,TRBV20-1,CSARKSGGAYEQYF,TGCAGTGCTCGTAAAAGCGGGGGGGCCTACGAGCAGTACTTC
TRBJ1-2,TRBD1,few,TRBV28,CASRTGGVEGYTF,TGTGCCAGCAGAACAGGGGGCGTGGAAGGCTACACCTTC
TRBJ1-6,.,.,TRBV6-5,CASSSSPGRNSPLHF,TGTGCCAGCAGTTCGTCTCCAGGGAGGAATTCACCCCTCCACTTT
TRBJ2-1,TRBD2,.,TRBV28,CASNPRAGEIYNEQFF,TGTGCCAGCAACCCGAGGGCGGGAGAAATCTACAATGAGCAGTTCTTC
TRBJ2-1,TRBD1,many,TRBV10-3,CAISDTGGGDEQFF,TGTGCCATCAGTGATACAGGGGGCGGGGATGAGCAGTTCTTC
TRBJ2-1,TRBD2,few,TRBV20-1,CSAREFREEKGEQFF,TGCAGTGCTAGAGAATTCCGGGAGGAAAAGGGTGAGCAGTTCTTC
TRBJ2-3,.,.,TRBV4-1,CASSRVNTDTQYF,TGCGCCAGCAGCAGGGTGAACACAGATACGCAGTATTTT
TRBJ2-3,.,many,TRBV5-1,CASSLGANPYTDTQYF,TGCGCCAGCAGCTTGGGTGCAAACCCCTACACAGATACGCAGTATTTT
TRBJ2-1,TRBD2,few,TRBV6-5,CASSFTSGGTDEQFF,TGTGCCAGCAGTTTCACTAGCGGGGGGACCGATGAGCAGTTCTTC
TRBJ1-4,.,few,TRBV10-3,CAISDKTTNEKLFF,TGTGCCATCAGTGACAAGACAACTAATGAAAAACTGTTTTTT
TRBJ2-1,TRBD1,few,TRBV9,CASSLWTGIGNEQFF,TGTGCCAGCAGCTTATGGACAGGGATCGGGAATGAGCAGTTCTTC
TRBJ2-7,.,few,TRBV7-2,CASSPGGGTYEQYF,TGTGCCAGCAGCCCTGGCGGCGGGACCTACGAGCAGTACTTC
TRBJ1-2,TRBD1,.,TRBV20-1,CSAKGARYGYTF,TGCAGTGCCAAGGGGGCGCGGTATGGCTACACCTTC
TRBJ2-2,.,.,TRBV11-2,CASSLYSTRAGTGELFF,TGTGCCAGCAGCTTGTATTCTACCAGGGCGGGCACCGGGGAGCTGTTTTTT
TRBJ2-7,.,.,TRBV6-2/TRBV6-3,CASRPQLQGEAYEQYF,TGTGCCAGCAGACCCCAGTTGCAGGGAGAGGCCTACGAGCAGTACTTC
TRBJ2-5,.,.,TRBV5-1,CASSLDKETQYF,TGCGCCAGCAGCTTGGATAAGGAGACCCAGTACTTC
TRBJ2-5,TRBD2,.,TRBV6-2/TRBV6-3,CASSQLAGTVQETQYF,TGTGCCAGCAGTCAGCTAGCGGGGACAGTCCAAGAGACCCAGTACTTC
TRBJ1-2,.,few,TRBV6-5,CASSSSLRSGYGYTF,TGTGCCAGCAGTTCCTCACTCCGAAGTGGGTATGGCTACACCTTC
TRBJ2-5,.,few,TRBV20-1,CRPYRAGGETQYF,TGCAGACCCTACCGGGCCGGTGGGGAGACCCAGTACTTC
TRBJ2-7,.,.,TRBV10-3,CAISDRAVYEQYF,TGTGCCATCAGTGACCGAGCCGTCTACGAGCAGTACTTC
TRBJ2-3,.,.,TRBV7-8,CASSLARDLPPQDTQYF,TGTGCCAGCAGCTTGGCCCGGGACCTACCACCCCAAGATACGCAGTATTTT
TRBJ2-5,.,few,TRBV12-3/TRBV12-4,CASSEDGETQYF,TGTGCCAGTAGCGAGGACGGAGAGACCCAGTACTTC
TRBJ2-3,.,few,TRBV7-6,CASSFWGRSTDTQYF,TGTGCCAGCAGCTTTTGGGGGCGAAGCACAGATACGCAGTATTTT
TRBJ1-1,TRBD1,few,TRBV5-1,CASSPGTGPFGAFF,TGCGCCAGCAGCCCCGGGACAGGCCCCTTCGGGGCTTTCTTT
TRBJ2-7,TRBD1,few,TRBV29-1,CSVSPGQGGYEQYF,TGCAGCGTCTCGCCGGGACAGGGGGGATACGAGCAGTACTTC
TRBJ2-7,.,many,TRBV7-9,CASSPRASYEQYF,TGTGCCAGCAGCCCGCGGGCCTCCTACGAGCAGTACTTC
TRBJ2-3,TRBD2,few,TRBV4-2,CASSPLTSGGRTDTQYF,TGTGCCAGCAGCCCTCTGACTAGCGGGGGGCGCACAGATACGCAGTATTTT
TRBJ2-7,.,.,TRBV7-2,CASSSRRDGSYEQYF,TGTGCCAGCAGCTCGCGAAGGGACGGATCCTACGAGCAGTACTTC
TRBJ1-2,.,many,TRBV5-6,CASSFSRYGYTF,TGTGCCAGCAGCTTTTCACGTTATGGCTACACCTTC
TRBJ2-6,.,few,TRBV20-1,CSARVFSGANVLTF,TGCAGTGCTAGGGTATTTTCTGGGGCCAACGTCCTGACTTTC
TRBJ1-2,.,.,TRBV4-1,CASSQDKMVGGTF,TGCGCCAGCAGCCAAGATAAGATGGTTGGCGGCACCTTC
TRBJ2-1,.,.,TRBV29-1,CSVWGPPGVEQFF,TGCAGCGTTTGGGGGCCACCGGGCGTTGAGCAGTTCTTC
TRBJ2-3,.,.,TRBV12-3/TRBV12-4,CASSLRRATTDTQYF,TGTGCCAGCAGTTTGAGGAGGGCAACCACAGATACGCAGTATTTT
TRBJ2-3,.,.,TRBV29-1,CSVEEWGGRSTDTQYF,TGCAGCGTTGAAGAATGGGGGGGCCGTAGCACAGATACGCAGTATTTT
TRBJ2-3,.,.,TRBV4-3,CASSQGLGVLYTQYF,TGCGCCAGCAGCCAAGGCCTGGGGGTCTTGTATACGCAGTATTTT
TRBJ2-7,.,few,TRBV6-5,CASSWNEGVADEQYF,TGTGCCAGCAGTTGGAACGAGGGCGTAGCTGACGAGCAGTACTTC
TRBJ1-6,.,many,TRBV28,CASRGLHNSPLHF,TGTGCCAGCAGGGGACTCCATAATTCACCCCTCCACTTT
TRBJ2-1,TRBD2,few,TRBV7-9,CASSSVFLAGVNEQFF,TGTGCCAGCAGCTCGGTGTTTCTAGCGGGGGTCAATGAGCAGTTCTTC
TRBJ1-6,TRBD1,many,TRBV7-2,CASSTRQGSSYNSPLHF,TGTGCCAGCAGCACCCGACAGGGGAGCTCCTATAATTCACCCCTCCACTTT
TRBJ2-7,TRBD2,few,TRBV6-5,CASSSHLYTSGGSYEQYF,TGTGCCAGCAGTTCCCACCTCTATACTAGCGGGGGGTCCTACGAGCAGTACTTC
TRBJ1-5,.,many,TRBV29-1,CSVAGGRSNQPQHF,TGCAGCGTTGCCGGCGGCCGGAGCAATCAGCCCCAGCATTTT
TRBJ2-3,.,many,TRBV5-1,CASSLDTPGTDTQYF,TGCGCCAGCAGCTTGGACACCCCGGGCACAGATACGCAGTATTTT
TRBJ2-3,.,few,TRBV6-5,CASSYAATRTDTQYF,TGTGCCAGCAGTTACGCGGCTACTCGCACAGATACGCAGTATTTT
TRBJ1-2,.,many,TRBV7-2,CASSLTDYGYTF,TGTGCCAGCAGCTTAACAGACTATGGCTACACCTTC
TRBJ2-2,.,.,TRBV5-1,CASSFAGTVNTGELFF,TGCGCCAGCAGCTTCGCCGGGACGGTGAACACCGGGGAGCTGTTTTTT
TRBJ2-3,TRBD2,few,TRBV20-1,CSARFGAGDTDTQYF,TGCAGTGCTCGATTTGGAGCGGGGGACACAGATACGCAGTATTTT
TRBJ2-7,.,many,TRBV7-9,CASSPGQDYEQYF,TGTGCCAGCAGCCCGGGACAAGATTACGAGCAGTACTTC
TRBJ2-3,.,many,TRBV11-3,CASSPPGPGADTQYF,TGTGCCAGCAGCCCCCCGGGTCCGGGGGCAGATACGCAGTATTTT
TRBJ2-4,.,.,TRBV25-1,CASSESIDSLKNIQYF,TGTGCCAGCAGTGAATCCATCGACTCCTTAAAAAACATTCAGTACTTC
TRBJ1-2,.,.,TRBV4-1,CARSQDPREYGYTF,TGCGCCAGAAGCCAAGATCCGAGAGAGTATGGCTACACCTTC